This TCR beta chain was recorded in a study of CD8+CD57+ T cells in acquired aplastic anemia. For the study at large: The mean DNA yield obtained from sorted CD4+ and CD8+ cells came to about 3.2 ug.

A remark on this clonotype: It may be a read error: a sequence one base away is much more abundant.

Selection for sequencing was limited to patients who had shown CD8+CD57+ cell expansion by flow cytometry. Patients uniformly had severe acquired aplastic anemia. The use of genomic DNA as template underpinned the TCR beta VDJ and CDR3 profiling. TCRdb redid the calling of the reads with MiXCR, one entry per CDR3 protein. The profile shows about 160,000 distinct CDR3 sequences, around 48% of them singletons. The CDR3 sequence is 14 residues long. Germline CDR1 MNHNS, CDR2 SASEGT. Trimming removed 6 bases from V and 7 bases from J, with 16 bases in between. The chain carries TRBV6-1 and TRBJ1-5, with D unresolved. The TCR sequence derives from a human donor with aplastic anemia. The sample comprised sorted CD4+, CD8+, or CD8+CD57+ T cells (not recorded which) from PBMCs. The CDR3 loop is CASSLDLTGQPQHF. CDR3 in DNA: TGTGCCAGCAGCCTTGACCTGACGGGCCAGCCCCAGCATTTT.